These 11 T cell receptor beta chains share one sample of origin, sequenced in a study of PD-L1 blockade in urothelial cancer. Documented time point: pretreatment peripheral blood. Using immunoSEQ multiplex PCR, the repertoire was profiled, and TCRdb retains in-frame clones only, with some absent. The sample lists fewer than 65,000 clones; about 86% were seen once. Sequencing was performed on PBMCs, taken around atezolizumab (anti-PD-L1) treatment. All receptors derive from a man between 70 and 80 years old with urothelial cancer.

The chain recombines TRBV5-4 with TRBJ2-5, with 7 bases fitting TRBD2. J gave up 4 bases and V 0 bases, and 0 bases lay outside the gene matches. This CDR3 is built from 13 residues. Germline assignment: CDR1 SGHNT and CDR2 YYREEE (reference sequence). The CDR3 DNA follows: TGTGCCAGCAGCTTGGCGGGGGGAGAGACCCAGTACTTC. Its translation: CASSLAGGETQYF.

Only one count was recorded for this clone. The chain recombines TRBV10-3 with TRBJ1-6; D not certain. The V end lost 7 bases, the J end lost 10 bases, and 14 bases lay between the germline ends. CDR3 size: 13 residues. Germline loops: CDR1 ENHRY, CDR2 SYGVKD. DNA for the CDR3: TGTGCCATCACCCGGGGAAGCGAATCACCCCTCCACTTT. It is translated as CAITRGSESPLHF.

The chain is built from TRBV7-6 and TRBJ1-4; 8 bases are a match to TRBD1. CDR3 length: 14 residues. Germline CDR1 is SGHVS and CDR2 is FNYEAQ. Trimming removed 6 bases from V and 8 bases from J; junction bases left unmatched: 8. The chain's CDR3 is CASRAGGPGEKLFF. The CDR3 DNA is TGTGCCAGCAGGGCAGGGGGCCCGGGCGAAAAACTGTTTTTT.

The chain joins TRBV30 to TRBJ1-3; D is uncertain. Trimming stripped 8 bases from V and 4 bases from J, with 12 bases between. The CDR3 runs to 12 residues. Germline CDR1 and CDR2: GTSNPN and SVGIG (reference sequence). CDR3 in amino acids: CASSLSGNTIYF. Here the CDR3 DNA reads TGTGCCAGCTCTCTGTCCGGAAACACCATATATTTT. The whole variable domain, remainder taken from reference TRBV30 and TRBJ1-3, is SQTIHQWPATLVQPVGSPLSLECTVEGTSNPNLYWYRQAAGRGLQLLFYSVGIGQISSEVPQNLSASRPQDRQFILSSKKLLLSDSGFYLCASSLSGNTIYFGEGSWLTVV.

The rearrangement joins TRBV7-7 to TRBJ1-6; TRBD1 matches 7 bases. V lost 2 bases to trimming and J lost 0 bases; unmatched junction nucleotides: 16. Germline CDR1 is SSHAT and CDR2 is FNYEAQ (reference sequence). The CDR3 is made up of 21 amino acids. The CDR3 loop is CASSLYVCGTEYSSYNSPLHF. In DNA, the CDR3 is TGTGCCAGCAGCTTATACGTCTGCGGGACAGAGTATAGCTCCTATAATTCACCCCTCCACTTT.

This chain connects TRBV11-3 to TRBJ2-5, with 11 bases fitting TRBD2. Trimming cost V 5 bases and J 5 bases; bases outside gene matches: 7. The CDR3 is 15 amino acids. The V gene's germline CDR1 is SGHNT and CDR2 YENEEA. The CDR3 nucleotides are TGTGCCAGCAGCAAGCTAGCGGGAGGCGTGGAGACCCAGTACTTC. As protein: CASSKLAGGVETQYF.

The V and J genes are TRBV14 and TRBJ2-5, with 12 bases that match TRBD2. The V and J ends lost 4 bases and 4 bases, in that order; junction bases with no gene match: 4. The germline gives CDR1 SGHDN, CDR2 FVKESK. The CDR3 has 15 residues. This chain's CDR3 is CASSPLAGGGETQYF. The CDR3 DNA follows: TGTGCCAGCAGCCCCCTAGCGGGGGGGGGAGAGACCCAGTACTTC.

The chain is built from TRBV7-9 and TRBJ2-4, with TRBD1 matching 7 bases. The germline V gene has CDR1 SEHNR and CDR2 FQNEAQ (reference sequence). Trimming removed 1 base from V and 4 bases from J; junction bases left unmatched: 10. The CDR3 covers 17 residues. The CDR3 sequence is CASSLDGGVQGKNIQYF. The CDR3 DNA sequence: TGTGCCAGCAGCTTAGATGGGGGTGTACAGGGGAAAAACATTCAGTACTTC. The full variable domain, in which reference TRBV7-9 and TRBJ2-4 provide the parts outside the CDR3, is DTGVSQNPRHKITKRGQNVTFRCDPISEHNRLYWYRQTLGQGPEFLTYFQNEAQLEKSRLLSDRFSAERPKGSFSTLEIQRTEQGDSAMYLCASSLDGGVQGKNIQYFGAGTRLSVL.

The CDR3 sequence is CASSIALATNEKLFF. The CDR3 region has the DNA TGTGCCAGTAGTATAGCTCTTGCAACTAATGAAAAACTGTTTTTT. The gene calls are TRBV19 and TRBJ1-4; D unresolved. V lost 1 base and J 0 bases, leaving 6 bases between the germline ends. This CDR3 comprises 15 residues. Germline V gene lookup returns CDR1 LNHDA and CDR2 SQIVND (reference sequence).

This chain uses TRBV6-5 with TRBJ2-3, with 7 nucleotides matching TRBD2. J lost 7 bases, V lost 4 bases, and 5 bases had no gene match. The CDR3 is made up of 13 amino acids. CDR1 and CDR2 from the germline V gene are MNHEY and SVGAGI. The CDR3 loop is CASSSGGEHTQYF. In DNA form, the CDR3 reads TGTGCCAGCAGTTCGGGGGGAGAACATACGCAGTATTTT.

The genes are TRBV18 and TRBJ1-4; D is undetermined. The CDR3 spans 15 residues. Looked up from germline, CDR1 is KGHSH and CDR2 is LQKENI. Trimming removed 3 bases from V and 8 bases from J, with 16 bases in between. The CDR3 loop is CASSPPSGGLEKLFF. DNA for the CDR3: TGTGCCAGCTCACCCCCGTCGGGCGGGTTGGAAAAACTGTTTTTT.